This T cell receptor (beta chain) was observed in a study of T-cell reconstitution after alpha-beta-depleted transplantation in children. Study conclusions and caveats: Reported findings indicate that, about two months after transplant, alpha-beta T cells came from several hundred expanded clones, which were derived from non-depleted graft cells. Surviving recipient T cells and thymic progenitors produced the high day-60 TCRbeta diversity seen in some patients. Fresh T-cell production supplied most of the T-cell counts and diversity seen one year after transplant.

Construction of the TCRbeta library involved unique molecular identifiers. MiXCR was run by TCRdb on the PCR reads, yielding one entry per CDR3 protein. The table includes about 300,000 distinct CDR3 sequences, less than 9.5% detected once. The CDR3 runs to 14 residues. In germline, CDR1 is SQVTM, CDR2 ANQGSEA. Germline trimming cut 6 bases from V and 0 bases from J; bases unmatched to any gene: 7. This clonotype came up many times. Its antigen is not identified. The origin of this receptor is a female patient aged 2-10 years who had a stem cell transplant for Fanconi anemia, so the T cells may come from the graft donor. Sequences were derived from peripheral blood, sampled 360 days after TCRalphabeta/CD19-depleted stem cell transplant. The chain links TRBV29-1 to TRBJ1-1; 7 bases line up with TRBD1. CDR3 in amino acids: CSVTIRGMNTEAFF. The CDR3 DNA sequence: TGCAGCGTCACGATCAGGGGGATGAACACTGAAGCTTTCTTT.